These 17 T cell receptor beta chains came from one sample sequenced in a study of T cells in Graves' hyperthyroidism and ophthalmopathy. Using RNA transcripts as the source, TCR beta CDR3 regions were amplified. The primer set for the first-round RT-PCR of the TCR CDR3 was HTBI. TCRdb reanalysed the multiplex PCR reads using MiXCR and keeps one entry per CDR3 protein. The sample yields a few hundred thousand distinct CDR3 sequences, about a sixth seen once. Material for sequencing was blood. The receptor set was obtained from a woman in her thirties or forties with Graves' ophthalmopathy.

On this clonotype: The junction does not match germline at one end; this may be a read error. The chain combines TRBV5-1 with TRBJ2-1; 10 nucleotides agree with TRBD2. The CDR3 covers 15 residues. The germline CDR1 and CDR2 sequences are SGHRS and YFSETQ. CDR3 nucleotides: TGCGCCAGCAGCTCGCTAGCGGGAGCCTACGATGAGCAGTTCTTC. It encodes CASSSLAGAYDEQFF.

This clonotype was counted at least ten times. This chain connects TRBV2 to TRBJ1-1; D call uncertain. This CDR3 is built from 14 residues. Per germline, CDR1 SNHLY and CDR2 FYNNEI. V lost 4 bases and J 1 base, leaving 10 bases between the germline ends. In DNA, the CDR3 is TGTGCCAGCAGTGCTGGCAGAGCGAACACTGAAGCTTTCTTT. Its protein product is CASSAGRANTEAFF.

This sequence joins TRBV19 and TRBJ1-3; the D is unclear. Trimming cost V 6 bases and J 6 bases, with 15 bases left between them. From germline, CDR1 is LNHDA and CDR2 SQIVND (reference sequence). CDR3 length: 14 amino acids. CDR3 sequence reads: CASSPTGFSNTIYF. CDR3 DNA: TGTGCCAGTAGCCCGACCGGGTTTTCAAACACCATATATTTT.

This clonotype was counted a few times. This chain joins TRBV3-1 and TRBJ1-2; unclear D gene. CDR1 and CDR2 from the germline V gene are LGHDT and YNNKEL (reference sequence). The CDR3 sequence is 12 residues long. Trimming pared 2 bases from V and 8 bases from J, leaving 9 bases between. The CDR3 region has the DNA TGTGCCAGCAGCCAACGGTCGGAGGGCTACACCTTC. Its translation: CASSQRSEGYTF.

This sequence joins TRBV2 and TRBJ2-5, with D possibly being TRBD1 or TRBD2 (5 bases each). The CDR3 runs to 16 residues. CDR1 and CDR2 from the germline V gene are SNHLY and FYNNEI. V lost 2 bases to trimming and J lost 4 bases, with 17 bases between them. CDR3 nucleotide sequence: TGTGCCAGCAGTGAACAGGCAGCCAGGGCGGGAGAGACCCAGTACTTC. Its protein product is CASSEQAARAGETQYF.

This chain joins TRBV9 and TRBJ2-2; 9 bases agree with TRBD2. Losses at the gene ends were 1 base for V and 1 base for J; bases not matched to a gene: 5. The CDR3 is made up of 17 amino acids. Germline lookup yields CDR1 SGDLS and CDR2 YYNGEE. CDR3 sequence: CASSVMGSGGNTGELFF. CDR3 sequence (DNA): TGTGCCAGCAGCGTAATGGGTAGCGGGGGGAACACCGGGGAGCTGTTTTTT.

In this sample, this clonotype turned up many times. Written as DNA, the CDR3 is TGCGCCAGCAGCTTCTCGACAGGGGGCTCCTACGAGCAGTACTTC. It encodes CASSFSTGGSYEQYF. The chain is built from TRBV5-1 and TRBJ2-7; TRBD1 aligns across 9 bases. This CDR3 is 15 amino acids long. The trim removed 2 bases at V and 0 bases at J, leaving 3 bases unmatched. Germline CDR1 reads SGHRS; CDR2 reads YFSETQ.

This clonotype has just a few counts. The chain recombines TRBV2 with TRBJ1-2; no clear D. Trimming took 8 bases from V and 0 from J, leaving 16 bases between them. Germline lookup yields CDR1 SNHLY and CDR2 FYNNEI. This CDR3 spans 15 amino acids. DNA for the CDR3: TGTGCCAGCTCCCCCCCGGGTGATCCTAACTATGGCTACACCTTC. Translation: CASSPPGDPNYGYTF.

The chain recombines TRBV19 with TRBJ2-3; 9 bases are a match to TRBD2. J gave up 0 bases and V 5 bases, and 6 bases lay outside the gene matches. This CDR3 has 16 residues. Germline values: CDR1 LNHDA, CDR2 SQIVND (reference sequence). The CDR3 spells CASSEGSGSSTDTQYF. CDR3 coding DNA: TGTGCCAGTAGTGAGGGTAGCGGGAGTAGCACAGATACGCAGTATTTT.

This clonotype was picked up many times. J is TRBJ2-7 and V is TRBV7-9; TRBD1 agrees at 9 bases. J lost 0 bases, V lost 5 bases, and 8 bases had no gene match. The germline gives CDR1 SEHNR, CDR2 FQNEAQ (reference sequence). CDR3 length: 16 amino acids. CDR3 bases: TGTGCCAGCAGCATCACCGGGACAGGGAGCTCCTACGAGCAGTACTTC. Protein sequence: CASSITGTGSSYEQYF.

This clonotype has only a few counts. The chain carries TRBV29-1 and TRBJ1-1; no firm D call. The germline V and J ends were trimmed by 1 base and 0 bases, with 6 bases remaining between them. Germline V gene lookup returns CDR1 SQVTM and CDR2 ANQGSEA. The CDR3 loop spans 13 amino acids. The CDR3 region is CSVEGVMNTEAFF. The CDR3 coding sequence is TGCAGCGTTGAAGGGGTTATGAACACTGAAGCTTTCTTT.

This clonotype occurred many times. The chain is built from TRBV5-1 and TRBJ1-1; D possibly corresponds to TRBD1 (5 bases). With 0 bases removed from V and 7 bases from J, the gap between germline ends came to 13 bases. Germline V gene data show CDR1 as SGHRS and CDR2 as YFSETQ. The CDR3 runs 14 residues. The CDR3: CASSLGRGQDEAFF. The CDR3, as DNA: TGCGCCAGCAGCTTGGGTCGGGGCCAGGATGAAGCTTTCTTT. The variable domain in full, with the rest retrieved from reference TRBV5-1 and TRBJ1-1, is KAGVTQTPRYLIKTRGQQVTLSCSPISGHRSVSWYQQTPGQGLQFLFEYFSETQRNKGNFPGRFSGRQFSNSRSEMNVSTLELGDSALYLCASSLGRGQDEAFFGQGTRLTVV.

CDR3 region: CASSDGIGRIGETQYF. The CDR3 DNA sequence: TGTGCCAGCAGTGATGGGATAGGGAGGATCGGAGAGACCCAGTACTTC. V gene TRBV2 combines with J gene TRBJ2-5, with D perhaps TRBD2 (6 bases). Germline V gives CDR1 SNHLY, CDR2 FYNNEI. Between the trimmed V and J ends, which lost 3 bases and 4 bases, there was a span of 18 bases. The CDR3 runs to 16 residues. The variable domain in full, completed from reference TRBV2 and TRBJ2-5, reads EPEVTQTPSHQVTQMGQEVILRCVPISNHLYFYWYRQILGQKVEFLVSFYNNEISEKSEIFDDQFSVERPDGSNFTLKIRSTKLEDSAMYFCASSDGIGRIGETQYFGPGTRLLVL.

The genes are TRBV11-1 and TRBJ2-5; no clear D gene. V was cut by 5 bases and J by 2 bases, with 9 bases left in between. Germline V gene data show CDR1 as SGHAT and CDR2 as FQDESV (reference sequence). The CDR3 sequence is 13 residues long. The CDR3 reads CASSADTQETQYF. CDR3 DNA: TGTGCCAGCAGCGCAGACACACAAGAGACCCAGTACTTC.

The rearrangement links TRBV19 to TRBJ2-1; 7 bases align to TRBD2. The J segment lost 6 bases and the V segment lost 3 bases, leaving 8 bases of the junction unmatched. The CDR3 spans 15 residues. CDR1 is LNHDA and CDR2 is SQIVND in the germline V gene (reference sequence). The CDR3 DNA sequence: TGTGCCAGTAGTATGGATGGGGGGGTTATCAATGAGCAGTTCTTC. As protein: CASSMDGGVINEQFF.

This clonotype was recorded many times. The V gene is TRBV20-1, the J gene TRBJ1-5; D remains unclear. Germline CDR1 DFQATT, CDR2 SNEGSKA (reference sequence). This CDR3 contains 14 residues. V was clipped by 6 bases and J by 5 bases, with 17 bases between them. CDR3 DNA sequence: TGCAGTGCGGTAAAGGGTGGACGGGATCAGCCCCAGCATTTT. This sequence encodes CSAVKGGRDQPQHF.

There are a few counts of this clonotype. The chain is built from TRBV24-1 and TRBJ2-3; 9 nucleotides align to TRBD2. CDR3 size: 15 residues. With V trimmed by 3 bases and J by 10 bases, 10 bases remained unmatched. Germline V CDR1 and CDR2: KGHDR, SFDVKD. This CDR3 reads CATSDPAGGPVAQYF. In DNA, the CDR3 is TGTGCCACCAGTGATCCCGCGGGAGGGCCCGTGGCGCAGTATTTT.